Following are 14 T cell receptor beta chains from one sample sequenced in a study of shared clonotypes between healthy human individuals. Sequenced by immunoSEQ multiplex PCR; TCRdb stores in-frame clones only, minus some. The sample consists of about 2,200,000 clones, about 92% of them appearing once. Terminally differentiated effector memory CD45RA+ cells were excluded from the naive CD8 cells, which were CD45RO-negative and positively selected for CCR7. Sequencing was done on a sample of naive CD8+ T cells from PBMCs. These receptors were obtained from a man aged 18 to 30 in good health. Some clones in this sample may be carry-over from other donors' samples.

The chain recombines TRBV28 with TRBJ2-5; the D is unclear. Trimming removed 2 bases from V and 3 bases from J, with 16 bases in between. CDR3 length: 16 residues. The V gene's germline CDR1 is MDHEN and CDR2 SYDVKM. The CDR3 sequence: CASSLGRDVWEETQYF. CDR3 DNA sequence: TGTGCCAGCAGTTTAGGACGCGACGTTTGGGAAGAGACCCAGTACTTC.

V usage is TRBV2 and J usage is TRBJ2-2; no firm D call. The CDR3 runs to 17 residues. V shed 8 bases and J shed 0 bases, with 19 bases lying between them. Germline V gene data show CDR1 as SNHLY and CDR2 as FYNNEI. CDR3 DNA sequence: TGTGCCAGCGGCTTTTCTCGTGTCGCCTCGAACACCGGGGAGCTGTTTTTT. The encoded protein is CASGFSRVASNTGELFF.

The rearrangement joins TRBV19 to TRBJ2-3; the D gene could be TRBD1 or TRBD2 (5 bases each). Germline lookup yields CDR1 LNHDA and CDR2 SQIVND (reference sequence). Trimming stripped 5 bases from V and 5 bases from J, with 17 bases between. This CDR3 contains 15 residues. CDR3 nucleotide sequence: TGTGCCAGTAGTCCGCCTCCCGGGACGCTAGATACGCAGTATTTT. Translation: CASSPPPGTLDTQYF.

The V gene is TRBV6-4, the J gene TRBJ2-1; D is unclear. Trimming cost V 2 bases and J 0 bases, with 2 bases left between them. This CDR3 is 13 amino acids long. Per germline, CDR1 MRHNA and CDR2 SNTAGT. The CDR3 loop reads CASSDGSYNEQFF. The CDR3 DNA reads TGTGCCAGCAGTGACGGCTCCTACAATGAGCAGTTCTTC.

The chain links TRBV30 to TRBJ1-2, with D maybe TRBD1 (6 bases). The CDR3 loop spans 15 amino acids. V was cut by 3 bases and J by 0 bases, with 14 bases left in between. CDR1 GTSNPN and CDR2 SVGIG come from the germline V gene (reference sequence). CDR3: CAWSGGGSPNYGYTF. In nucleotides, the CDR3 is TGTGCCTGGAGCGGGGGGGGCAGTCCTAACTATGGCTACACCTTC.

J is TRBJ2-2 and V is TRBV28, with D maybe TRBD1 (6 bases). The germline V gene encodes CDR1 MDHEN and CDR2 SYDVKM. The CDR3 is made up of 15 amino acids. Trimming shortened V by 5 bases and J by 3 bases, and 13 bases separated the two germline ends. The CDR3 region is CASSAWGRDTGELFF. In DNA form, the CDR3 reads TGTGCCAGCAGTGCATGGGGGCGCGACACCGGGGAGCTGTTTTTT.

This clone was seen a single time. The CDR3 coding sequence is TGTGCCAGCAGCGCGGAGGGGAACAATCAGCCCCAGCATTTT. Amino acid sequence: CASSAEGNNQPQHF. This chain uses TRBV7-8 with TRBJ1-5, with D perhaps matching TRBD1 (5 bases). The germline V and J ends were trimmed by 5 bases and 3 bases, with 11 bases remaining between them. Germline V gives CDR1 SGHVS, CDR2 FQNEAQ. The CDR3 is made up of 14 amino acids.

The chain combines TRBV10-2 with TRBJ2-5; the D gene is possibly TRBD2 (6 bases). Germline V gene sequence: CDR1 WSHSY, CDR2 SAAADI. Trimming pared 4 bases from V and 4 bases from J, leaving 16 bases between. CDR3 size: 15 residues. The CDR3 loop is CASSGGLAWGETQYF. Written as DNA, the CDR3 is TGCGCCAGCAGTGGGGGACTGGCCTGGGGAGAGACCCAGTACTTC.

In this sample, this clone turned up once. The chain is built from TRBV28 and TRBJ1-2; possible D gene TRBD1, 5 bases. V lost 3 bases, J lost 9 bases, and 17 bases lay in between. CDR3 length equals 14 residues. Germline CDR1 MDHEN, CDR2 SYDVKM. The CDR3 DNA sequence: TGTGCCAGCAGTTTCTTCGGGGGAGCGATCAGCTACACCTTC. This sequence encodes CASSFFGGAISYTF.

J is TRBJ2-3 and V is TRBV9, with 9 bases fitting TRBD2. There are 15 residues in the CDR3. Germline loops: CDR1 SGDLS, CDR2 YYNGEE. V trimming: 0 bases; J trimming: 6 bases; junction bases outside the gene matches: 5. The DNA for the CDR3 is TGTGCCAGCAGCGTAGTAGCGGGAGAAGGCGATACGCAGTATTTT. Translated: CASSVVAGEGDTQYF.

V and J are TRBV7-6 and TRBJ2-7; the match to TRBD2 covers 8 bases. The J segment lost 4 bases and the V segment lost 0 bases, leaving 11 bases of the junction unmatched. The length of the CDR3 is 17 residues. Germline values: CDR1 SGHVS, CDR2 FNYEAQ. Written as DNA, the CDR3 is TGTGCCAGCAGCTTAGCGGGGGGAAGCGGGAGTGGATACGAGCAGTACTTC. Protein: CASSLAGGSGSGYEQYF.

The V gene is TRBV11-2, the J gene TRBJ2-3, with TRBD1 matching over 8 bases. V trimming: 6 bases; J trimming: 3 bases; junction bases outside the gene matches: 20. This CDR3 comprises 19 residues. Per germline, CDR1 SGHAT and CDR2 FQNNGV. CDR3 nucleotide sequence: TGTGCCAGCAGTTCGCCCGTCACAGGGGGATGGGACGAGACAGATACGCAGTATTTT. As protein: CASSSPVTGGWDETDTQYF.

V and J are TRBV19 and TRBJ2-3, with a possible D match to TRBD2 (5 bases). The CDR3 runs to 15 residues. V was shortened by 2 bases and J by 2 bases, with 11 bases between the two germline ends. The germline CDR1 and CDR2 sequences are LNHDA and SQIVND (reference sequence). The CDR3 loop is CASSIKREFTDTQYF. CDR3 DNA sequence: TGTGCCAGTAGTATAAAAAGGGAGTTCACAGATACGCAGTATTTT.

The table lists this clone with a count of one. The chain combines TRBV2 with TRBJ1-1; D gene unclear. The length of the CDR3 is 14 residues. V lost 6 bases, J lost 1 base, and 12 bases lay in between. The germline V gene has CDR1 SNHLY and CDR2 FYNNEI. The DNA of the CDR3 is TGTGCCAGCAGCGCCATGCTCCGGAACACTGAAGCTTTCTTT. Translation gives CASSAMLRNTEAFF. The whole variable domain, filled in from reference TRBV2 and TRBJ1-1, reads EPEVTQTPSHQVTQMGQEVILRCVPISNHLYFYWYRQILGQKVEFLVSFYNNEISEKSEIFDDQFSVERPDGSNFTLKIRSTKLEDSAMYFCASSAMLRNTEAFFGQGTRLTVV.